Sequencing of this T cell receptor beta chain was carried out in a study of T cells in localized non-small cell lung cancer. Only in-frame clones appear in the TCRdb table, and some are missing; sequencing was by immunoSEQ multiplex PCR. This table holds approximately 10,000 clones, roughly 82% found once. Findings and limits, study-wide: A median around 55 of the top 100 tumor clones appeared in adjacent lung. Elevated circulating T cell density in blood was associated with longer overall survival. Since sequencing was restricted to only one region of the tumor, intratumor heterogeneity remains a possibility.

The CDR3 contains 14 residues. The germline V gene encodes CDR1 SGHRS and CDR2 YFSETQ. The V end was cut by 4 bases, the J end by 1 base, with 10 bases between. In regard to this clone: Antigen unknown.

This receptor was taken from a female donor at least 60 years old with stage II lung adenocarcinoma. The sequences come from peripheral blood mononuclear cells, collected before any cancer treatment. V gene TRBV5-1 combines with J gene TRBJ2-3; D call uncertain. The CDR3 coding sequence is TGCGCCAGCAGCCTACTCCGAGGCACAGATACGCAGTATTTT. Amino acid sequence: CASSLLRGTDTQYF.